Listed below are T cell receptor beta chains from one sample, sequenced in a study of blood T cell repertoires in COVID-19. Clones were sequenced by immunoSEQ multiplex PCR, and TCRdb holds only the in-frame ones, with some missing. This sample has about 480,000 clones, with approximately 88% found just once. The material sequenced was peripheral blood. The receptors here all came from a woman aged 50 to 60 with COVID-19, enrolled during active disease. CDR3s include the opening cysteine and the closing phenylalanine or tryptophan. The D gene is left open where the match is weak. A row's size may be missing; if present it is once, few, many or a size class.

d_call,clone_size,j_call,v_call,cdr3_nt,cdr3_aa
TRBD1,few,TRBJ1-5,TRBV10-3,TGTGCCATCAGTGAAGACAGGGCAAGACAGCCCCAGCATTTT,CAISEDRARQPQHF
NA,once,TRBJ1-4,TRBV2,TGTGCCAGCAGGGCAGGGGCAACAACTAATGAAAAACTGTTTTTT,CASRAGATTNEKLFF
NA,NA,TRBJ1-1,TRBV6-5,TGTGCCAGCAGAGCGTCGGGTCAATACACTGAAGCTTTCTTT,CASRASGQYTEAFF
TRBD1,NA,TRBJ1-1,TRBV12-3/TRBV12-4,TGTGCCAGCAGCTCTACAGGGGATACTGAAGCTTTCTTT,CASSSTGDTEAFF
NA,NA,TRBJ1-2,TRBV13,TGTGCCAGCACCCAGCGGGCAGCCTATGGCTACACCTTC,CASTQRAAYGYTF
TRBD1,few,TRBJ1-6,TRBV10-3,TGTGCCATCAGTGAAAGACAGGGGACTAATTCACCCCTCCACTTT,CAISERQGTNSPLHF
NA,NA,TRBJ1-2,TRBV4-1,TGCGCCAGCAGCCATTTCACCAGGAACTATGGCTACACCTTC,CASSHFTRNYGYTF
TRBD2,NA,TRBJ2-7,TRBV19,TGTGCCAGTAGTATCTCGAGGCGGGGGGGCTACGAGCAGTACTTC,CASSISRRGGYEQYF
NA,NA,TRBJ1-5,TRBV3-1/TRBV3-2,TGTGCCAGCAGCCAAGAAACAGGGAGCACGTACAGCAATCAGCCCCAGCATTTT,CASSQETGSTYSNQPQHF
TRBD1,NA,TRBJ1-5,TRBV28,TGTGCCAGCAGTTCTAAGAAGGGACAGATAGGGTATCAGCCCCAGCATTTT,CASSSKKGQIGYQPQHF
NA,NA,TRBJ1-2,TRBV6-5,TGTGCCAGCACGCGAGGCTATGGCTACACCTTC,CASTRGYGYTF
TRBD2,NA,TRBJ2-1,TRBV18,TGTGCCAGCTCACCCCGCGGGGGCTCCTACAATGAGCAGTTCTTC,CASSPRGGSYNEQFF
NA,once,TRBJ1-1,TRBV12-3/TRBV12-4,TGTGCCAGCTCTTACGGGTGGCACACTGAAGCTTTCTTT,CASSYGWHTEAFF
TRBD2,NA,TRBJ2-1,TRBV6-1,TGTGCCAGCAGTGGCCGACTAGCGAACGGATGGAACAATGAGCAGTTCTTC,CASSGRLANGWNNEQFF
NA,NA,TRBJ1-2,TRBV5-1,TGCGCCAGCAGCTCCACAGGTGAAGGGGGCTACACCTTC,CASSSTGEGGYTF
TRBD2,NA,TRBJ2-2,TRBV5-1,TGCGCCAGCAGCTTACTAGCGGACGGCACCGGGGAGCTGTTTTTT,CASSLLADGTGELFF
TRBD1,NA,TRBJ1-5,TRBV19,TGTGCCAGTAGTGCGGGACAGGCGGACAATCAGCCCCAGCATTTT,CASSAGQADNQPQHF
TRBD1,NA,TRBJ2-7,TRBV9,TGTGCCAGCAGCGACCGGGACAGACCTTTTCACGAGCAGTACTTC,CASSDRDRPFHEQYF
TRBD1,NA,TRBJ1-1,TRBV5-1,TGCGCCAGCAGCTTGAGGGACAGCTGGAGGACTGAAGCTTTCTTT,CASSLRDSWRTEAFF
NA,NA,TRBJ2-1,TRBV13,TGTGCCAGCAGCTTAGTTCAGGGACCGGGGGACAATGAGCAGTTCTTC,CASSLVQGPGDNEQFF
NA,few,TRBJ1-3,TRBV6-5,TGTGCCAGCAGTTACACAGTCCCAGGTCTAGGAAACACCATATATTTT,CASSYTVPGLGNTIYF
NA,NA,TRBJ1-1,TRBV5-8,TGTGCCAGCAGCTTGGTCGTGAGGGGGAGAGGGTCAACTGAAGCTTTCTTT,CASSLVVRGRGSTEAFF
NA,once,TRBJ1-1,TRBV30,TGTGCCTGGAGTGGGCCACAGGGACCGACTGAAGCTTTCTTT,CAWSGPQGPTEAFF
TRBD1,NA,TRBJ1-4,TRBV12-3/TRBV12-4,TGTGCCAGCAGCTTGGACAGGGATGAAAAACTGTTTTTT,CASSLDRDEKLFF
NA,NA,TRBJ1-6,TRBV6-2/TRBV6-3,TGTGCCAGCAGTTACCTTACGGACAGTCGATCCATCTATAATTCACCCCTCCACTTT,CASSYLTDSRSIYNSPLHF